The 20 T cell receptor beta chains given below trace back to one sample, sequenced in a study of human T cells and chemical hapten exposure (dated by TCRdb to about 2021). The sample's time point label is to be understood as: pre-sensitization, week 0. According to the study, the label for this sample's treatment or condition signals: therapeutic diphenylcyclopropenone sensitization with weekly scalp DPC. The library came from RACE. Sequenced using a NextSeq 500. Using fastp trimming at Q25 and MiXCR clonotype assembly, TCRdb reanalyzed the public sequencing data and kept in-frame beta chains. CDR3 protein duplicates are merged, each entry listing the most common genes and DNA. The sample yields about 110,000 distinct CDR3 sequences; 9.5% to 15% were counted once. The top ten clonotypes cover about 1.6% of the sample. The sequenced sample was whole blood, obtained in connection with sensitization to the hapten diphenylcyclopropenone (DPC). Receptors were obtained from a woman aged 50 to 60 with alopecia areata. Some clones in this sample may be carry-over from other donors' samples.

This clonotype was seen a handful of times. The chain carries TRBV27 and TRBJ1-1, with unresolved D. Germline V CDR1 and CDR2: MNHEY, SMNVEV (reference sequence). The CDR3 is made up of 13 amino acids. V shed 10 bases and J shed 2 bases, with 14 bases lying between them. CDR3 protein: CATKGWGNTEAFF. CDR3 DNA sequence: TGTGCCACTAAAGGATGGGGTAACACTGAAGCTTTCTTT.

The J gene is TRBJ2-1, the V gene TRBV11-2; D uncertain. Germline CDR1 SGHAT, CDR2 FQNNGV. This CDR3 has 14 amino acids. With 2 bases removed from V and 6 bases from J, the gap between germline ends came to 11 bases. The chain's CDR3 is CASSLMGIVNEQFF. The CDR3 DNA reads TGTGCCAGCAGCTTAATGGGGATTGTCAATGAGCAGTTCTTC.

The chain links TRBV9 to TRBJ2-3; D is unclear. The length of the CDR3 is 13 residues. V gave up 0 bases and J gave up 6 bases, with 8 bases separating them. CDR1 and CDR2 from the germline V gene are SGDLS and YYNGEE. The CDR3 region is CASSVDMWDTQYF. The CDR3 DNA is TGTGCCAGCAGCGTAGATATGTGGGATACGCAGTATTTT.

This clonotype has a count of ten or more. The chain employs TRBV28 and TRBJ2-7, with D unclear. Germline V CDR1 and CDR2: MDHEN, SYDVKM. Trimming took off 2 bases at V and 4 bases at J, with 6 bases between the two ends. CDR3 length: 12 residues. CDR3 in DNA: TGTGCCAGCAGTTTACCCGGGTACGAGCAGTACTTC. Protein product: CASSLPGYEQYF.

The CDR3 region has the DNA TGCGCCAGCAGCCCGCCCCGGGGGGAGTCGGCGTCCTACGAGCAGTACTTC. Its protein is CASSPPRGESASYEQYF. This sequence joins TRBV5-1 and TRBJ2-7, with TRBD2 identical over 7 bases. Germline V gene lookup returns CDR1 SGHRS and CDR2 YFSETQ. J was trimmed by 1 base and V by 4 bases; bases with no gene match: 14. The CDR3 is 17 amino acids.

The table lists this clonotype with a few counts. For the CDR3, the DNA is TGTGCCAGCTCACCACGGGTGGGTGGGCACGACGGAGACAATTCACCCCTCCACTTT. The encoded protein is CASSPRVGGHDGDNSPLHF. The chain uses TRBV18 and TRBJ1-6; D remains unclear. With 1 base removed from V and 7 bases from J, the gap between germline ends came to 23 bases. CDR3 length equals 19 residues. Germline V gene data show CDR1 as KGHSH and CDR2 as LQKENI.

This clonotype appeared a few times. The V gene is TRBV5-6, the J gene TRBJ2-6; D remains unclear. CDR3 length: 14 amino acids. The germline V gene has CDR1 SGHDT and CDR2 YYEEEE. V lost 4 bases to trimming and J lost 5 bases, with 10 bases between them. The CDR3 nucleotides are TGTGCCAGCAGCCCGACGTCTTGGGCCAACGTCCTGACTTTC. Its translation is CASSPTSWANVLTF.

This clonotype was recorded a few times. This chain links TRBV29-1 with TRBJ2-3; 8 positions agree with TRBD2. The V gene end was trimmed by 6 bases and the J gene end by 4 bases; junction bases not matched to a gene: 9. The CDR3 totals 14 residues. Germline loops: CDR1 SQVTM, CDR2 ANQGSEA. This chain's CDR3 is CSVKSGSPSDTQYF. The DNA for the CDR3 is TGCAGCGTGAAAAGCGGGAGCCCCTCAGATACGCAGTATTTT.

The gene calls are TRBV2 and TRBJ2-3; 8 bases are shared with TRBD2. After removal of 5 bases from V and 6 bases from J, the junction contained 7 bases not matched to a gene. Germline-derived CDR1 and CDR2 are SNHLY and FYNNEI. CDR3 length equals 14 residues. The DNA for the CDR3 is TGTGCCAGCAGTTCAACCACGGGAGGGGATACGCAGTATTTT. As protein: CASSSTTGGDTQYF. Complete variable domain (other parts from reference TRBV2 and TRBJ2-3): EPEVTQTPSHQVTQMGQEVILRCVPISNHLYFYWYRQILGQKVEFLVSFYNNEISEKSEIFDDQFSVERPDGSNFTLKIRSTKLEDSAMYFCASSSTTGGDTQYFGPGTRLTVL.

This clonotype appeared many times. The chain has TRBV29-1 and TRBJ1-2; no clear D gene. The CDR3 has 12 residues. CDR1 is SQVTM and CDR2 is ANQGSEA in the germline V gene. The V gene lost 5 bases and the J gene lost 2 bases, with 9 bases spanning the gap. CDR3 loop: CSVWIWNYGYTF. The CDR3 DNA sequence: TGCAGCGTTTGGATCTGGAACTATGGCTACACCTTC.

This clonotype has more than one count but fewer than ten. The rearrangement joins TRBV27 to TRBJ1-4; D is ambiguous. V was cut by 4 bases and J by 1 base, with 7 bases left in between. The germline CDR1 and CDR2 sequences are MNHEY and SMNVEV (reference sequence). This CDR3 is built from 14 residues. In nucleotides, the CDR3 is TGTGCCAGCAGTTCTCCGGGAACTAATGAAAAACTGTTTTTT. Translated: CASSSPGTNEKLFF.

The V call is TRBV6-5, the J call TRBJ1-6; 7 bases agree with TRBD1. This CDR3 is 14 amino acids long. J lost 7 bases, V lost 4 bases, and 4 bases had no gene match. The germline gives CDR1 MNHEY, CDR2 SVGAGI. This CDR3 is CASSSTGVNSPLHF. In nucleotides, the CDR3 is TGTGCCAGCAGTTCCACAGGGGTAAATTCACCCCTCCACTTT.

This clonotype turned up a few times. The CDR3 DNA follows: TGTGCCAGCAGTTTAGCACCCGAGACAGCTTATGGCTACACCTTC. Translation: CASSLAPETAYGYTF. The chain combines TRBV28 with TRBJ1-2; TRBD1 might be the D (5 bases). CDR1 and CDR2 from the germline V gene are MDHEN and SYDVKM. This CDR3 has 15 amino acids. Trimming cost V 2 bases and J 5 bases, with 15 bases left between them.

This clonotype showed up just a few times. The chain joins TRBV29-1 to TRBJ2-5, with D possibly matching TRBD1 (5 bases). The germline V gene has CDR1 SQVTM and CDR2 ANQGSEA. Trimming left V 6 bases short and J 10 bases short, with 15 bases between. The CDR3 spans 11 residues. CDR3 sequence reads: CSVDRAQGQYF. The CDR3 nucleotides are TGCAGCGTAGACCGGGCCCAGGGCCAGTACTTC.

CDR3: CASSYSQGFTEAFF. The DNA for the CDR3 is TGTGCCAGCAGTTACTCACAGGGGTTCACTGAAGCTTTCTTT. The rearrangement links TRBV6-2 or TRBV6-3 to TRBJ1-1; the match to TRBD1 covers 7 bases. Trimming cost V 0 bases and J 4 bases; bases outside gene matches: 2. Germline assignment: CDR1 MNHEY and CDR2 SVGEGT. This CDR3 is 14 amino acids long.

This clonotype was seen repeatedly, ten times or more. The chain employs TRBV2 and TRBJ2-7; D unclear. Trimming took off 6 bases at V and 2 bases at J, with 17 bases between the two ends. This CDR3 contains 15 residues. The germline CDR1 and CDR2 sequences are SNHLY and FYNNEI. The CDR3 nucleotides are TGTGCCAGCAGGGATATTGGACCGGACGCCTACGAGCAGTACTTC. Translating it yields CASRDIGPDAYEQYF.

The V gene is TRBV29-1, the J gene TRBJ2-7, with D unclear. Germline lookup yields CDR1 SQVTM and CDR2 ANQGSEA. V lost 4 bases to trimming and J lost 2 bases, with 9 bases between them. This CDR3 has 12 residues. CDR3 sequence reads: CSVGDIAYEQYF. The DNA of the CDR3 is TGCAGCGTTGGAGACATAGCCTACGAGCAGTACTTC.

The table lists this clonotype with a few counts. The chain joins TRBV21-1 to TRBJ2-2; TRBD1, as called in the table, went unchecked against the DNA. TRBV21-1 is termed a pseudogene. The CDR3 covers 17 residues. The CDR3 DNA is TGTGCCAGCAGCAAAGCCAGCCGGGGGGCGCAGCCCGGGGAGCTGTTTTTT. Amino acid sequence: CASSKASRGAQPGELFF.

The rearrangement joins TRBV12-3 or TRBV12-4 to TRBJ1-1; 9 nucleotides align to TRBD1. Trimming cost V 5 bases and J 2 bases; bases outside gene matches: 6. The CDR3 runs to 15 residues. The CDR3 protein is CASSRTGAANTEAFF. The DNA of the CDR3 is TGTGCCAGCAGTCGGACAGGGGCGGCCAACACTGAAGCTTTCTTT.

Many counts were recorded for this clonotype. This rearrangement joins TRBV4-2 to TRBJ2-6; D is ambiguous. Germline V CDR1 and CDR2: LGHNA, YNFKEQ. This CDR3 is built from 16 residues. Trimming removed 0 bases at V and 4 bases at J, with 10 bases between. The CDR3 DNA follows: TGTGCCAGCAGCCAAGATCCGTTTGTCGGGGCCAACGTCCTGACTTTC. Amino acids: CASSQDPFVGANVLTF.